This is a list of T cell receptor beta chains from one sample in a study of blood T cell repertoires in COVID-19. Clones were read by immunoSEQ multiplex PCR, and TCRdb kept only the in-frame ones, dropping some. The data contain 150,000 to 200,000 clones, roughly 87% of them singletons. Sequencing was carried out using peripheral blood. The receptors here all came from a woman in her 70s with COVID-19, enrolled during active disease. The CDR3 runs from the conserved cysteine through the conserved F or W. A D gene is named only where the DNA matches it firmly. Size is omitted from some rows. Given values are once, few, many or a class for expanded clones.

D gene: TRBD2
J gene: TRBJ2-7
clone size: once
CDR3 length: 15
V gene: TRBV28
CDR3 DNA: TGTGCCAGCAGTTTAAGGCTAGCGGGTATCAACGAGCAGTACTTC
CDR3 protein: CASSLRLAGINEQYF

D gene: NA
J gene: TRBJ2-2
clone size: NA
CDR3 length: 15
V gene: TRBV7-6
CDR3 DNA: TGTGCCAGCAGCCCCCCTCCCGCGAACACCGGGGAGCTGTTTTTT
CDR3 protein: CASSPPPANTGELFF

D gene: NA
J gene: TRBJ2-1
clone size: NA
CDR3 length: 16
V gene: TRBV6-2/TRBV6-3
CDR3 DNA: TGTGCCAGCAGTTACGGGTCCGGCGGCTCCTACAATGAGCAGTTCTTC
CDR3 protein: CASSYGSGGSYNEQFF

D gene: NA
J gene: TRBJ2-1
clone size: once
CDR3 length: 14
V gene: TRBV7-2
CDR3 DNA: TGTGCCAGCAGCTTAGTCCCGTCCTACAATGAGCAGTTCTTC
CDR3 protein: CASSLVPSYNEQFF

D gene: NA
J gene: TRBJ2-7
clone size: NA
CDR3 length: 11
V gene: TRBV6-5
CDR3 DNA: TGTGCCAGCAGAATCGCGGGGGAGCAGTACTTC
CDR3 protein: CASRIAGEQYF

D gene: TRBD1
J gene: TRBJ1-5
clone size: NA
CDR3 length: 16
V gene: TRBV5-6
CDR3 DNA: TGTGCCAGCAGCCCGGGACAGGGGGCGCCGAATCAGCCCCAGCATTTT
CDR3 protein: CASSPGQGAPNQPQHF

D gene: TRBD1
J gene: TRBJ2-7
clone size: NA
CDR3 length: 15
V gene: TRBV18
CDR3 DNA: TGTGCCAGCTCAGCCCGAGGGACAGGGGAAATCGCGCAGTACTTC
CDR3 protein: CASSARGTGEIAQYF

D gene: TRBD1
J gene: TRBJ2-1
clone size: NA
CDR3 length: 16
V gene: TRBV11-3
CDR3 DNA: TGTGCCAGCAGCCAACTGGGACAGGGGGTTCTCCAGGAGCAGTTCTTC
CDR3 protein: CASSQLGQGVLQEQFF

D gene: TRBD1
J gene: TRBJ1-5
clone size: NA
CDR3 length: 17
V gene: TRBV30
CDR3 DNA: TGTGCCTGGGCCTCCGGATCTCAGGGGGCGTTCAATCAGCCCCAGCATTTT
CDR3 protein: CAWASGSQGAFNQPQHF

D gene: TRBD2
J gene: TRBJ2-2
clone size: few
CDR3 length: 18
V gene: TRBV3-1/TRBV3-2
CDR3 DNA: TGTGCCAGCAGCCAAGACAGAGGGCTAGCGGGAGGCACCGGGGAGCTGTTTTTT
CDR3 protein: CASSQDRGLAGGTGELFF

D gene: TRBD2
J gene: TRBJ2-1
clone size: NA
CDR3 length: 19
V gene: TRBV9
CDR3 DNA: TGTGCCAGCAGCGTAGTCGGGGGGGGACTAGCGGGCAGGAATTCTGAGCAGTTCTTC
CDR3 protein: CASSVVGGGLAGRNSEQFF

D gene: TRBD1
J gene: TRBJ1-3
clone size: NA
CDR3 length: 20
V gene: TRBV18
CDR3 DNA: TGTGCCAGCTCACCACTCGGAATACAGGGGGCTACTCTCGCTGGAAACACCATATATTTT
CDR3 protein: CASSPLGIQGATLAGNTIYF

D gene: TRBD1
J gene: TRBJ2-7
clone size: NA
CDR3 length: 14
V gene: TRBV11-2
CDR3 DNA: TGTGCCAGCAGCCGGGACAGTGGAACCTACGAGCAGTACTTC
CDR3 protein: CASSRDSGTYEQYF

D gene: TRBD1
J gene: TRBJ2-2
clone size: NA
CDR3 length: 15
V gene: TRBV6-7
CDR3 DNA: TGTGCCAGCAGTTACGTCAGGGGGTCTCGCCGGGAGCTGTTTTTT
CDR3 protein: CASSYVRGSRRELFF

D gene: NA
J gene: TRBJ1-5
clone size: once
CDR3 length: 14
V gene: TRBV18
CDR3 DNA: TGTGCCAGCTCACCACTGCAGGGCAATCAGCCCCAGCATTTT
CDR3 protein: CASSPLQGNQPQHF

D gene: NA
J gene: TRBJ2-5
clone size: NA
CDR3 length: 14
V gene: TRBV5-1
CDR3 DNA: TGCGCCAGCAGTAGCGGAGTTCGGCAAGAGACCCAGTACTTC
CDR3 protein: CASSSGVRQETQYF

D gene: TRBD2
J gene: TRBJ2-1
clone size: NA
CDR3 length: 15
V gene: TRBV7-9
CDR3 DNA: TGTGCCAGCACCTTACAGACACTAGCGGGCTCTGAGCAGTTCTTC
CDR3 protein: CASTLQTLAGSEQFF

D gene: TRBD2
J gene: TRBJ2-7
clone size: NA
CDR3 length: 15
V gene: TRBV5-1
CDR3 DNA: TGCGCCAGCAGCTTGTTAGCGGGAGTTACCTACGAGCAGTACTTC
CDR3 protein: CASSLLAGVTYEQYF

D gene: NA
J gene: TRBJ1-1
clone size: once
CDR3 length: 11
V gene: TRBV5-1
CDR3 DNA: TGCGCCAGCAGCCTCGGGGCTGAAGCTTTCTTT
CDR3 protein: CASSLGAEAFF

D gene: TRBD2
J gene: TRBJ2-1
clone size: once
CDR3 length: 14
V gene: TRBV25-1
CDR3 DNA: TGTGCCAGCAGTGCTAGCGGGAGGGTTAATGAGCAGTTCTTC
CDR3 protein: CASSASGRVNEQFF

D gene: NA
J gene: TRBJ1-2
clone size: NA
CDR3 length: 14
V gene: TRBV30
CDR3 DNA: TGTGCCTGGAGTCGGGGTCGGACAGTCTATGGCTACACCTTC
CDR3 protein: CAWSRGRTVYGYTF

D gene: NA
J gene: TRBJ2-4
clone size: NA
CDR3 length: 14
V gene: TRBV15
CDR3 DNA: TGTGCCACCAGCAGAGACTGGAGTGAAAACATTCAGTACTTC
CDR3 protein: CATSRDWSENIQYF

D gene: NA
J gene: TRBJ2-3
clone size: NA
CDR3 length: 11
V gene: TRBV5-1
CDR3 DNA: TGCGCCAGCAGCTTCGGAGATACGCAGTATTTT
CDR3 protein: CASSFGDTQYF

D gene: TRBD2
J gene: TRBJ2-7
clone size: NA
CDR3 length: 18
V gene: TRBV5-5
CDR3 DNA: TGTGCCAGCAGTTTTTTGGGGCTAGCGGGAGGAATAAAAAAGGAGCAGTACTTC
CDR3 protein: CASSFLGLAGGIKKEQYF

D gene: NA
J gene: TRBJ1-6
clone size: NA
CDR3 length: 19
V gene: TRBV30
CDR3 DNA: TGTGCCTGGATGGCCGAGTTTGGTGAAACACGGGAGTATAATTCACCCCTCCACTTT
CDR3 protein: CAWMAEFGETREYNSPLHF

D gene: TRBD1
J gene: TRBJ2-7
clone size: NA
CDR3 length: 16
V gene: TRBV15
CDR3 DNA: TGTGCCACCAGCAGAAGTCCACCGGGACAGGGGAACGAGCAGTACTTC
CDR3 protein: CATSRSPPGQGNEQYF

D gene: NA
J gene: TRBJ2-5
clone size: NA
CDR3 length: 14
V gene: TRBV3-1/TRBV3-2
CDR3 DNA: TGTGCCAGCAGCCAAGAAACCCCTCCACGGGCCCAGTACTTC
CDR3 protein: CASSQETPPRAQYF

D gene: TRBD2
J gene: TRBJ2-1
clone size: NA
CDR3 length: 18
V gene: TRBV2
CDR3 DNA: TGTGCCAGCTGCACCGGGACTAGCGGGAGAGGTTCCTACAATGAGCAGTTCTTC
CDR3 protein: CASCTGTSGRGSYNEQFF

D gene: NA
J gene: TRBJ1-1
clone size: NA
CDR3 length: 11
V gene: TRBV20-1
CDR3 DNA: TGCAGGGCGGCAGGGCCCACTGAAGCTTTCTTT
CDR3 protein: CRAAGPTEAFF

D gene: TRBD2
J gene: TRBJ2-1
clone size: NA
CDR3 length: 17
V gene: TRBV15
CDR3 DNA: TGTGCCACCGGGACTAGCGGGAGCTCCCGCTCCTACAATGAGCAGTTCTTC
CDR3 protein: CATGTSGSSRSYNEQFF

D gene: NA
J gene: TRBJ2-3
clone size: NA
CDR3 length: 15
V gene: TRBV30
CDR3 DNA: TGTGCCTGGAGTAAGAACACCTTCTCCACAGATACGCAGTATTTT
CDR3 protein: CAWSKNTFSTDTQYF

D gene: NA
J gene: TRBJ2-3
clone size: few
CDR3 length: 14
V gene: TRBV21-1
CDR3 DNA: TGTGCCAGCCGGGGGAGGCAGAACACAGATACGCAGTATTTT
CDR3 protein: CASRGRQNTDTQYF

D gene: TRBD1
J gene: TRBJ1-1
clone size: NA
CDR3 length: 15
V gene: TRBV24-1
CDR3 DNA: TGTGCCACCAGTGACTCGGACAGGGAATGGTCTAAGGCTTTCTTT
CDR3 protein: CATSDSDREWSKAFF

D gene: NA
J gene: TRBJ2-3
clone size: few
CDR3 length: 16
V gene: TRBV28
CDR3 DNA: TGTGCCAGCAGTTTAATCCAGCGGACTAGCACAGATACGCAGTATTTT
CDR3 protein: CASSLIQRTSTDTQYF

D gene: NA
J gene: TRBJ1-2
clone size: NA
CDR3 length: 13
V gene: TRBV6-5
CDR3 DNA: TGTGCCAGCAGTTACAACAGGAACTATGGCTACACCTTC
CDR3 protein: CASSYNRNYGYTF

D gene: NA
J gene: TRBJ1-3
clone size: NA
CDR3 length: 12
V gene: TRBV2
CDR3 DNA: TGTGCCAGCCGTTTACAGGGAAACACCATATATTTT
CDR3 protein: CASRLQGNTIYF

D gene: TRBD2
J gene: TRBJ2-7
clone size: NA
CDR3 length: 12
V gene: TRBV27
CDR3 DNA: TGTGCCAGCGGGGGGACTAACTACGAGCAGTACTTC
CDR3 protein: CASGGTNYEQYF

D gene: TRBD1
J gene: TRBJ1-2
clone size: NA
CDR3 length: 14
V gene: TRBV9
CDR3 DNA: TGTGCCAGCAGCGGACAGGGAGGAAACTATGGCTACACCTTC
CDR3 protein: CASSGQGGNYGYTF

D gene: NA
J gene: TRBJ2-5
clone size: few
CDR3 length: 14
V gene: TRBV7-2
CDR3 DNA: TGTGCCAGTTCTAGGGGGGGGCAGGGAGAGACCCAGTACTTC
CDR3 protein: CASSRGGQGETQYF

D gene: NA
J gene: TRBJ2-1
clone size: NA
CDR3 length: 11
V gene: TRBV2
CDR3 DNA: TGTGCCAGCAGAGAGTACAATGAGCAGTTCTTC
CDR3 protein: CASREYNEQFF

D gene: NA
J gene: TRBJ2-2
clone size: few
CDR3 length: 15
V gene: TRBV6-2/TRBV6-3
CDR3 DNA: TGTGCCAGCAGTTGGCGGAGTTGGGACACCGGGGAGCTGTTTTTT
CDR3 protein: CASSWRSWDTGELFF

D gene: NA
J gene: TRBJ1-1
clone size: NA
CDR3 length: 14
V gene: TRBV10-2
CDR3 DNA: TGCGCCAGCACTCCAACAAGGGGGATCACTGAAGCTTTCTTT
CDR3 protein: CASTPTRGITEAFF

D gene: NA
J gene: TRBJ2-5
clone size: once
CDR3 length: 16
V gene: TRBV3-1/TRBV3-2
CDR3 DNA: TGTGCCAGCAGCCGAAGATCACAGGGATACTTAGAGACCCAGTACTTC
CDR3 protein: CASSRRSQGYLETQYF

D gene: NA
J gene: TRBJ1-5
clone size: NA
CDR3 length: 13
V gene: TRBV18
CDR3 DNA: TGTGCCAGCTCATCAAACAGGGAACAGCCCCAGCATTTT
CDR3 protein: CASSSNREQPQHF

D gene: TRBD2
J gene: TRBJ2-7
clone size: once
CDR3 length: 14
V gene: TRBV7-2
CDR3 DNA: TGTGCCAGCAGCTTGGGACTAGCGGGCTACGAGCAGTACTTC
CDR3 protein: CASSLGLAGYEQYF

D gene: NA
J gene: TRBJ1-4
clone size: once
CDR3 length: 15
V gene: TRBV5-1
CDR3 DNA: TGCGCCAGCAGCTTAACAGGGCTTACTAATGAAAAACTGTTTTTT
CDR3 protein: CASSLTGLTNEKLFF

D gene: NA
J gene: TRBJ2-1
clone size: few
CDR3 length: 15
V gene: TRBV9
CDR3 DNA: TGTGCCAGCAGCGTAGGGTGGGGCAACCTCAATGAGCAGTTCTTC
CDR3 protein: CASSVGWGNLNEQFF

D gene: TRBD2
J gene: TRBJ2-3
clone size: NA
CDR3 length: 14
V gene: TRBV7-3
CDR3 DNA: TGTGCCAGCAGCGGTAGCGGGGGCACAGATACGCAGTATTTT
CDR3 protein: CASSGSGGTDTQYF

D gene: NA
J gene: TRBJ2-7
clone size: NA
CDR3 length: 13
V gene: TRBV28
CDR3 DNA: TGTGCCAGCACCCAGGTGTCACCCTACGAGCAGTACTTC
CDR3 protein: CASTQVSPYEQYF

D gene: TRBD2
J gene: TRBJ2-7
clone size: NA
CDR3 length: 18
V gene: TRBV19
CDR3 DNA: TGTGCCAGTAGTGCCCTCCTCCGGACTAGCGGGAGCTCCTACGAGCAGTACTTC
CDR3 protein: CASSALLRTSGSSYEQYF

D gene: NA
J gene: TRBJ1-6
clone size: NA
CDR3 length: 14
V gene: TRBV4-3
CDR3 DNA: TGCGCCAGCAGCCAAGAGAATGGGAGATCACCCCTCCACTTT
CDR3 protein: CASSQENGRSPLHF

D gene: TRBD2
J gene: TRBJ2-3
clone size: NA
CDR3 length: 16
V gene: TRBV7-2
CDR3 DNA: TGTGCCAGCAGCTTAGGCCTAGCGGCCGGGGCGGATACGCAGTATTTT
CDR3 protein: CASSLGLAAGADTQYF

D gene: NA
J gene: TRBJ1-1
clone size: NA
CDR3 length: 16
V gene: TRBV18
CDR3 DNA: TGTGCCAGCTCACCATTCCAGGACACCCGGAACACTGAAGCTTTCTTT
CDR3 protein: CASSPFQDTRNTEAFF

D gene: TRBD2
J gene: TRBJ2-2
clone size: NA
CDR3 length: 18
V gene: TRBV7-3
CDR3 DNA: TGTGCCAGCAGCCCTCGGACTAGCGGGAGTAGAGTCACCGGGGAGCTGTTTTTT
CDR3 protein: CASSPRTSGSRVTGELFF

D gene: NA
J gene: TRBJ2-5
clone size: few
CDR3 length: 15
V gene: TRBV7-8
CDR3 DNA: TGTGCCAGCAACCGTGGTCGGGTAGGACAAGAGACCCAGTACTTC
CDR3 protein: CASNRGRVGQETQYF

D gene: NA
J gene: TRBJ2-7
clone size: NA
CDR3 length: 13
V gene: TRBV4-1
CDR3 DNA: TGCGCCAGCAGCCAAACAACCAACTACGAGCAGTACTTC
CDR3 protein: CASSQTTNYEQYF

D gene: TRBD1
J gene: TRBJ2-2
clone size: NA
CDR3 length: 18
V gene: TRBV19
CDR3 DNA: TGTGCCAGTAGTATTTTACAGGGGGCTAACAGGAACACCGGGGAGCTGTTTTTT
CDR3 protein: CASSILQGANRNTGELFF